A single sample is the source of the 18 T cell receptor beta chains below, sequenced in a study of shared clonotypes between healthy human individuals (dated by TCRdb to 2020 to 2022). CD8 naive samples were CD45RO-negative cells positively selected for CCR7, giving a CD45RA+CCR7+ population that excluded TemRA cells. Library prep was done by the immunoSEQ multiplex PCR assay. The immuneACCESS repertoire file appears here via TCRdb, limited to in-frame rearrangements. These files lack a portion of the clones; in checked studies, under half of the deficit traces to unresolved V genes, and the cause of the others is not known. For this sample there are about 1.9 million clones; around 93% appear just once. 1.5% to 2% of the sample belongs to the ten largest clones. Input material: naive CD8+ T cells from PBMCs. The cell subset or site label corresponds to: CD45RA+CCR7+. These receptors were taken from a man aged 18-30 years in good health. Some clones in this sample may be carry-over from other donors' samples.

CDR3 sequence reads: CASTPLRGTNTEAFF. CDR3 bases: TGTGCCAGTACCCCCCTCAGGGGGACGAACACTGAAGCTTTCTTT. The chain is built from TRBV19 and TRBJ1-1; 7 bases fit TRBD1. This CDR3 is built from 15 residues. The J segment lost 1 base and the V segment lost 7 bases, leaving 9 bases of the junction unmatched. Germline V gene sequence: CDR1 LNHDA, CDR2 SQIVND (reference sequence).

The gene calls are TRBV5-6 and TRBJ1-5; no reliable D call. CDR3 length: 13 amino acids. Trimming took off 2 bases at V and 6 bases at J, with 9 bases between the two ends. The germline V gene encodes CDR1 SGHDT and CDR2 YYEEEE. The CDR3 region is CASSLGFSQPQHF. DNA for the CDR3: TGTGCCAGCAGCTTAGGTTTCAGTCAGCCCCAGCATTTT.

This chain links TRBV6-1 with TRBJ2-5; 8 nucleotides align to TRBD2. The J call is in doubt because the DNA end fits TRBJ2-7 better. From germline, CDR1 is MNHNS and CDR2 SASEGT. The CDR3 is made up of 18 amino acids. This chain's CDR3 is CASSEGRLTSGNSYEQYF. The CDR3 DNA sequence: TGTGCCAGCAGTGAAGGCCGCCTTACTAGCGGAAACTCCTACGAGCAGTACTTC.

J is TRBJ1-1 and V is TRBV28; D remains ambiguous. The CDR3 extends over 14 amino acids. V was cut by 2 bases and J by 3 bases, with 10 bases left in between. CDR1 MDHEN and CDR2 SYDVKM come from the germline V gene. CDR3 loop: CASSLVIRDTEAFF. The CDR3 DNA sequence: TGTGCCAGCAGTTTAGTAATAAGGGACACTGAAGCTTTCTTT.

Note on this clone: The sample contains more than one DNA sequence encoding this CDR3. The rearrangement uses TRBV9 and TRBJ2-1, with D perhaps TRBD2 (5 bases). There are 13 residues in the CDR3. Per the germline V gene, CDR1 is SGDLS and CDR2 is YYNGEE. Trimming left V 3 bases short and J 4 bases short, with 8 bases between. The DNA of the CDR3 is TGTGCCAGCAGCGCTACGGGGTACAATGAGCAGTTCTTC. Its translation is CASSATGYNEQFF.

The chain carries TRBV5-6 and TRBJ2-3; 9 bases align to TRBD2. Germline V gene lookup returns CDR1 SGHDT and CDR2 YYEEEE. The CDR3 covers 17 residues. After removal of 1 base from V and 6 bases from J, the junction contained 12 bases not matched to a gene. The CDR3 DNA reads TGTGCCAGCAGCTTGAATCCCCTAGCGGGACCGGGGGATACGCAGTATTTT. Its protein product is CASSLNPLAGPGDTQYF.

Comment on this clone: Other DNA sequences in this sample translate to the same CDR3. The CDR3 loop reads CASSQDLRGSEAFF. Written as DNA, the CDR3 is TGCGCCAGCAGCCAAGATCTCAGGGGGAGTGAAGCTTTCTTT. The chain has TRBV4-1 and TRBJ1-1; TRBD1 matches at 7 bases. From germline, CDR1 is MGHRA and CDR2 YSYEKL. V lost 0 bases to trimming and J lost 7 bases; unmatched junction nucleotides: 5. The CDR3 totals 14 residues.

This CDR3 reads CASSTGEGGRGAFF. The CDR3 DNA reads TGTGCCAGCAGTACAGGGGAAGGGGGCCGGGGAGCTTTCTTT. The chain links TRBV28 to TRBJ1-1; 7 bases are shared with TRBD1. The V gene end was trimmed by 5 bases and the J gene end by 10 bases; junction bases not matched to a gene: 13. CDR1 MDHEN and CDR2 SYDVKM come from the germline V gene. CDR3 length: 14 residues.

V gene TRBV28 combines with J gene TRBJ2-7; D not resolved. Germline values: CDR1 MDHEN, CDR2 SYDVKM. This CDR3 contains 14 residues. Trimming took 6 bases from V and 2 from J, leaving 14 bases between them. CDR3 nucleotide sequence: TGTGCCAGCAGCCGCTATAGTAGAACCTACGAGCAGTACTTC. It encodes CASSRYSRTYEQYF.

The chain joins TRBV19 to TRBJ2-7; TRBD2 is a possible D gene (6 bases). CDR1 is LNHDA and CDR2 is SQIVND in the germline V gene (reference sequence). This CDR3 comprises 15 residues. The ends were cut back, 5 bases at V and 0 bases at J, with 14 bases in the middle. CDR3 in DNA: TGTGCCAGTAGTTCCGGGACTCCTTACTCCTACGAGCAGTACTTC. Protein: CASSSGTPYSYEQYF.

The rearrangement uses TRBV25-1 and TRBJ2-1, with 7 bases matching TRBD2. CDR3 length equals 13 residues. The V and J ends lost 7 bases and 4 bases, in that order; junction bases with no gene match: 4. Germline V CDR1 and CDR2: MGHDK, SYGVNS. This chain's CDR3 is CASKAGLYNEQFF. Here the CDR3 DNA reads TGTGCCAGCAAAGCGGGGCTATACAATGAGCAGTTCTTC.

The chain uses TRBV6-1 and TRBJ2-7; D is ambiguous. Germline CDR1 and CDR2: MNHNS and SASEGT. This CDR3 has 15 residues. Trimming pared 4 bases from V and 1 base from J, leaving 14 bases between. The CDR3 DNA reads TGTGCCAGCAGTGTTAGGGCAGGAACATCCTACGAGCAGTACTTC. Its translation: CASSVRAGTSYEQYF.

The rearrangement joins TRBV19 to TRBJ2-7; D not certain. The CDR3 contains 13 residues. Trimming left V 3 bases short and J 5 bases short, with 11 bases between. Per germline, CDR1 LNHDA and CDR2 SQIVND (reference sequence). This CDR3 is CASSIRSHHEQYF. Here the CDR3 DNA reads TGTGCCAGTAGTATCAGGTCCCACCACGAGCAGTACTTC.

J is TRBJ2-3 and V is TRBV7-2; TRBD2 matches 16 bases. The junction had 5 bases not matched to a gene; V was cut back by 4 bases and J by 4 bases. The germline gives CDR1 SGHTA, CDR2 FQGNSA. This CDR3 region has 17 residues. The CDR3 coding sequence is TGTGCCAGCAGCTCGGGACTAGCGGGAGGGTTATCAGATACGCAGTATTTT. The encoded protein is CASSSGLAGGLSDTQYF.

The CDR3 coding sequence is TGTGCCAGCAGCGCTAGGACTAGCGGGAGGTACGAGCAGTACTTC. This codes for CASSARTSGRYEQYF. The V gene is TRBV13, the J gene TRBJ2-7; TRBD2 matches 14 bases. Trimming cost V 5 bases and J 4 bases; bases outside gene matches: 4. This CDR3 region has 15 residues. The germline CDR1 and CDR2 sequences are PRHDT and FYEKMQ (reference sequence).

This CDR3 reads CALVAGNTIYF. CDR3 nucleotides: TGTGCCCTCGTAGCGGGAAACACCATATATTTT. The J gene is TRBJ1-3, the V gene TRBV19; D call uncertain. The CDR3 spans 11 residues. Trimming removed 11 bases at V and 4 bases at J, with 9 bases between. Germline V CDR1 and CDR2: LNHDA, SQIVND (reference sequence).

About this clone: Other DNA sequences in the same sample also yield this CDR3. The chain joins TRBV27 to TRBJ2-7; no definite D call. Between the trimmed V and J ends, which lost 5 bases and 3 bases, there was a span of 11 bases. This CDR3 contains 13 residues. Germline loops: CDR1 MNHEY, CDR2 SMNVEV (reference sequence). The CDR3 sequence is CASSLGRFYEQYF. The CDR3 bases are TGTGCCAGCAGTCTGGGCCGTTTCTACGAGCAGTACTTC.

The chain couples TRBV20-1 to TRBJ1-1; D unclear. V lost 6 bases and J 3 bases, leaving 8 bases between the germline ends. CDR1 and CDR2 (germline): DFQATT, SNEGSKA (reference sequence). CDR3 length: 11 amino acids. This CDR3 is CSALAYTEAFF. The CDR3 coding sequence is TGCAGTGCGCTTGCCTACACTGAAGCTTTCTTT.